This is a list of T cell receptor beta chains from one sample in a study of T cell responses to AZD1222 COVID-19 vaccine. Libraries were prepared by immunoSEQ multiplex PCR; TCRdb keeps only in-frame clonotypes and omits some of them. The top ten hold 2.5% of the sample, which has under 130,000 clones, roughly 90% seen once. The source material was peripheral blood, sampled on day 0 of AZD1222 vaccination. All receptors come from an adult in good health. Both conserved end residues are part of each CDR3. Each record gives: V gene, D gene, J gene, clone size, CDR3 protein, CDR3 DNA. The D gene is left open where the match is weak. Clone size, where shown, is once, few, many, or a class for clones that have expanded.

TRBV5-1,.,TRBJ2-3,.,CASSRDRSTDTQYF,TGCGCCAGCAGCCGGGACCGCAGCACAGATACGCAGTATTTT
TRBV6-5,TRBD1,TRBJ1-5,.,CASTWGQGANQPQHF,TGTGCCAGCACCTGGGGACAGGGGGCTAATCAGCCCCAGCATTTT
TRBV3-1/TRBV3-2,.,TRBJ1-1,.,CASSYRDSTEAFF,TGTGCCAGCAGCTACAGGGATAGCACTGAAGCTTTCTTT
TRBV2,.,TRBJ1-2,once,CASSIRDYGYTF,TGTGCCAGCAGTATCAGGGACTATGGCTACACCTTC
TRBV23-1,.,TRBJ1-1,.,CASSRAHGGANTEAFF,TGCGCCAGCAGTCGGGCCCACGGGGGGGCGAACACTGAAGCTTTCTTT
TRBV5-1,.,TRBJ2-7,.,CASSLGGSNEQYF,TGCGCCAGCAGCTTGGGAGGGAGCAACGAGCAGTACTTC
TRBV29-1,.,TRBJ2-3,.,CSVELEGTPEGTQYF,TGCAGCGTTGAATTAGAGGGGACACCAGAAGGTACGCAGTATTTT
TRBV4-2,.,TRBJ1-3,.,CASSPDGGFPYSGNTIYF,TGTGCCAGCAGCCCCGATGGGGGGTTCCCTTACTCTGGAAACACCATATATTTT
TRBV15,.,TRBJ1-1,few,CATSRDRGTEAFF,TGTGCCACCAGCAGAGATCGTGGTACTGAAGCTTTCTTT
TRBV10-3,.,TRBJ2-7,.,CAIMDESYEQYF,TGTGCCATCATGGACGAGTCCTACGAGCAGTACTTC
TRBV24-1,TRBD2,TRBJ2-2,.,CATSDLRLAGGAGELFF,TGTGCCACCAGTGATTTGCGACTAGCGGGAGGGGCCGGGGAGCTGTTTTTT
TRBV3-1/TRBV3-2,TRBD2,TRBJ2-7,.,CASSNGLADSSYEQYF,TGTGCCAGCAGTAACGGACTAGCCGACAGCTCCTACGAGCAGTACTTC
TRBV15,.,TRBJ1-2,.,CATSTSQEGPFRHGYTF,TGTGCCACCAGCACGAGCCAGGAGGGTCCCTTTCGACATGGCTACACCTTC
TRBV6-1,.,TRBJ1-3,once,CASSETMFGNTIYF,TGTGCCAGCAGTGAGACAATGTTTGGAAACACCATATATTTT
TRBV2,.,TRBJ2-7,once,CASSDRGYEQYF,TGTGCCAGCAGTGACAGGGGCTACGAGCAGTACTTC
TRBV12-5,.,TRBJ1-1,.,CASGKGGLGTEAFF,TGTGCTAGTGGTAAAGGGGGTTTGGGCACTGAAGCTTTCTTT
TRBV19,TRBD1,TRBJ2-2,.,CASSIWGQGPGELFF,TGTGCCAGTAGTATATGGGGACAGGGGCCCGGGGAGCTGTTTTTT
TRBV19,TRBD1,TRBJ1-1,.,CASSLTGGTEAFF,TGTGCCAGTAGCCTGACAGGGGGCACTGAAGCTTTCTTT
TRBV6-1,.,TRBJ1-3,few,CASSEERASSGNTIYF,TGTGCCAGCAGTGAAGAAAGAGCATCCTCTGGAAACACCATATATTTT
TRBV5-1,.,TRBJ2-7,.,CASSLGGDSYEQYF,TGCGCCAGCAGCTTGGGGGGTGACTCCTACGAGCAGTACTTC
TRBV19,.,TRBJ2-7,once,CASSPVGGYYEQYF,TGTGCCAGTAGCCCAGTAGGGGGGTACTACGAGCAGTACTTC
TRBV7-7,.,TRBJ2-7,.,CASSFGGAIASYEQYF,TGTGCTAGCAGCTTTGGGGGGGCGATTGCTAGCTACGAGCAGTACTTC
TRBV6-2/TRBV6-3,TRBD1,TRBJ1-1,.,CASSYGTGRTEAFF,TGTGCCAGCAGTTACGGGACAGGGCGCACTGAAGCTTTCTTT
TRBV5-4,.,TRBJ1-4,.,CASSFGPSTNEKLFF,TGTGCCAGCAGCTTTGGCCCCTCAACTAATGAAAAACTGTTTTTT
TRBV6-6,TRBD2,TRBJ2-7,.,CASGREDSYEQYF,TGTGCCAGCGGGAGGGAAGACTCCTACGAGCAGTACTTC
TRBV24-1,.,TRBJ2-5,.,CATSDYNRDRQETQYF,TGTGCCACCAGTGACTATAATCGGGACCGACAAGAGACCCAGTACTTC
TRBV11-2,.,TRBJ1-5,.,CASSPMGGVGNQPQHF,TGTGCCAGCAGCCCAATGGGGGGGGTTGGCAATCAGCCCCAGCATTTT
TRBV11-2,.,TRBJ2-3,.,CASTTPLGTSTDTQYF,TGTGCCAGCACCACCCCCCTCGGGACTAGCACAGATACGCAGTATTTT
TRBV18,.,TRBJ2-2,.,CASSPPGSKNTGELFF,TGTGCCAGCTCACCACCGGGCTCAAAGAACACCGGGGAGCTGTTTTTT
TRBV11-3,.,TRBJ1-6,.,CASSEGPGPTYNSPLHF,TGTGCCAGCAGCGAAGGCCCAGGGCCCACCTATAATTCACCCCTCCACTTT
TRBV11-2,.,TRBJ2-1,.,CASSLVRIPEQFF,TGTGCCAGCAGCTTAGTTCGCATTCCTGAGCAGTTCTTC
TRBV11-2,.,TRBJ1-3,.,CASSSQGRSSGNTIYF,TGTGCCAGCAGCTCCCAAGGACGGAGCTCTGGAAACACCATATATTTT
TRBV28,.,TRBJ2-1,.,CASSLVYTYNEQFF,TGTGCCAGCAGTTTAGTGTATACCTACAATGAGCAGTTCTTC
TRBV4-1,TRBD2,TRBJ2-1,.,CASSQPSRGGAYEQFF,TGCGCCAGCAGCCAACCGTCTCGCGGGGGGGCCTATGAGCAGTTCTTC
TRBV7-9,.,TRBJ2-3,.,CASSPSTITDTQYF,TGTGCCAGCAGCCCATCGACCATCACAGATACGCAGTATTTT
TRBV6-5,.,TRBJ1-1,.,CASTPPGQRGTEAFF,TGTGCCAGCACTCCCCCGGGGCAGAGAGGCACTGAAGCTTTCTTT
TRBV6-1,.,TRBJ2-1,.,CASSERTGRGNEQFF,TGTGCCAGCAGTGAACGAACAGGGCGTGGTAATGAGCAGTTCTTC
TRBV6-5,.,TRBJ1-6,.,CASSYRGGDSPLHF,TGTGCCAGCAGTTACAGGGGAGGGGATTCACCCCTCCACTTT
TRBV6-6,.,TRBJ1-5,.,CASSYGELGNQPQHF,TGTGCCAGCAGTTATGGGGAGTTGGGCAATCAGCCCCAGCATTTT